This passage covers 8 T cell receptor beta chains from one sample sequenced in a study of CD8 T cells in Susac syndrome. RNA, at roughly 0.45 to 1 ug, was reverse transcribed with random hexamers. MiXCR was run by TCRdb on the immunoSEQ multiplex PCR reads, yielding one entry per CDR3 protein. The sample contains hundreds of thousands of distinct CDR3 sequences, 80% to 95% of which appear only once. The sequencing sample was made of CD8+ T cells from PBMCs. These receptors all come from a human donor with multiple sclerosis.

The chain's CDR3 is CASSFRDSPETQYF. CDR3 nucleotides: TGTGCCAGCAGTTTCCGGGACTCCCCAGAGACCCAGTACTTC. V and J are TRBV12-3 or TRBV12-4 and TRBJ2-5; D is perhaps TRBD2 (6 bases). The CDR3 loop spans 14 amino acids. Trimming removed 3 bases at V and 4 bases at J, with 12 bases between.

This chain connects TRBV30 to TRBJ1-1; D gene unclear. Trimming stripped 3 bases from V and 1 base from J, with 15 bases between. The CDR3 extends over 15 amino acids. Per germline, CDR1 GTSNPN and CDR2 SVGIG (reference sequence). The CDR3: CAWSHMRRSNTEAFF. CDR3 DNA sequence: TGTGCCTGGAGCCATATGCGGCGATCGAACACTGAAGCTTTCTTT.

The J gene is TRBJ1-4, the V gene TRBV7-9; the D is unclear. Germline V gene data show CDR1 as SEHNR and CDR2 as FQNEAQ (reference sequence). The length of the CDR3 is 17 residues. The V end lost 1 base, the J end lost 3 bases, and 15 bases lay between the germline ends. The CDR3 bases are TGTGCCAGCAGCTTAGTTTCCAGACTTACAGCTAATGAAAAACTGTTTTTT. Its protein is CASSLVSRLTANEKLFF. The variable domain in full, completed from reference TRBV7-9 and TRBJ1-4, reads DTGVSQNPRHKITKRGQNVTFRCDPISEHNRLYWYRQTLGQGPEFLTYFQNEAQLEKSRLLSDRFSAERPKGSFSTLEIQRTEQGDSAMYLCASSLVSRLTANEKLFFGSGTQLSVL.

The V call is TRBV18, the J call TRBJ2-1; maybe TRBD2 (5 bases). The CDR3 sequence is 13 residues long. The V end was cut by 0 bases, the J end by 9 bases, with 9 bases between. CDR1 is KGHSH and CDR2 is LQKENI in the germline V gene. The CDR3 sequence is CASSPPQAGEQFF. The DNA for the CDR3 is TGTGCCAGCTCACCACCGCAGGCGGGTGAGCAGTTCTTC.

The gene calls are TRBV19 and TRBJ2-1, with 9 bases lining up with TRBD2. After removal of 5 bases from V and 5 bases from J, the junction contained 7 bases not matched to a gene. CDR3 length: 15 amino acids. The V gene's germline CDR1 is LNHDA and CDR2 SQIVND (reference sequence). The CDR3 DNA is TGTGCCAGTAGTCCCCGGACTAGCGCCAACAATGAGCAGTTCTTC. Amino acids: CASSPRTSANNEQFF.

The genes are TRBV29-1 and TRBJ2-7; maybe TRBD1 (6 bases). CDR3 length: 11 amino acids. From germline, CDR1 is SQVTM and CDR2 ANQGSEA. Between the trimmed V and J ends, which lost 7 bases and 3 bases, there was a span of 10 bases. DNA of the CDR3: TGCAGCGCCTGGACAGACTACGAGCAGTACTTC. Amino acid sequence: CSAWTDYEQYF.

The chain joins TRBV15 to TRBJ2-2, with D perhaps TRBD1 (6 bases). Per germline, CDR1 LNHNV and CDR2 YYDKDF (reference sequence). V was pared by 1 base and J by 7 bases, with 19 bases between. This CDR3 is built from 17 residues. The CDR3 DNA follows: TGTGCCACCAGCAGAGTCAGGGGACCCACCCAGGTCGGGGAGCTGTTTTTT. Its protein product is CATSRVRGPTQVGELFF.

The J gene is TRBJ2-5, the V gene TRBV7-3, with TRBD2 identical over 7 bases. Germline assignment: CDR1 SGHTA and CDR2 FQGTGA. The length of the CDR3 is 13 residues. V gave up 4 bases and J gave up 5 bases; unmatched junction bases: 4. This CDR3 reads CASSSGLSETQYF. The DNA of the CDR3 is TGTGCCAGCAGCTCGGGACTATCGGAGACCCAGTACTTC.